This TCR beta chain appears in the sequencing data of a study of T-cell memory formation after mild COVID-19 (dated by TCRdb to about 2021). Background on the whole study: Most TCR sequence clusters were specific to one of the two donors. In a couple of donors, T-cell clones that expanded and contracted after mild COVID-19 were followed by sequencing TCRalpha and TCRbeta repertoires longitudinally. The cohort comprised two young, previously healthy adult volunteers, one female and one male. Paper-wide results and their limitations: The second-wave clones that peaked on day 37 were not confirmed to be SARS-CoV-2 specific. Only a couple of mild cases were covered by the study, and larger cohorts that include severe cases with pre-infection samples were considered necessary. Some responding clones were detected in pre-infection memory, suggesting pre-existing cross-reactive memory T cells joined the SARS-CoV-2 response. Contracting CD4+ clones turned up mainly in the CM and EM memory subsets, whereas EMRA was where CD8+ clones were enriched. From day 15 to 85, contracting clones showed balanced CD4/CD8 phenotypes, whereas a second wave of clones that expanded from day 15 to 37 leaned towards CD4+.

A note on this clonotype: Its recognized antigen is unknown. The input lacks base qualities; no much larger clone sits a single base away.

TCRdb lists the instrument as Illumina NovaSeq 6000. Using 5'RACE with constant-segment primers, TCRalpha and TCRbeta cDNA libraries were constructed, with sample barcodes and unique molecular identifiers added in the process. Trizol reagent was used to extract RNA from every sample. Amplification of the libraries took two PCR steps, and the second step added a second sample barcode plus Illumina TruSeq adapters. Sequencing of libraries was performed on an Illumina NovaSeq with 2 x 150 bp paired-end reads. The original methods were these. With migec v1.2.7, reads were demultiplexed and then collapsed into UMI-guided consensus sequences. Using mixcr v2.1.11, UMI consensuses were aligned to TRA and TRB V and J templates and then assembled into clonotypes. A clonotype was counted as expanded or contracted only if both edgeR and NoisET called the change significant, with noise models trained on biological replicates. For edgeR calls, the cutoffs were a false discovery rate-adjusted p below 0.01 and a log2 fold-change threshold of 1. As an exploratory analysis of dynamics, max-normalized trajectories of the 1000 most abundant clonotypes were examined by PCA with hierarchical clustering. The CD4 or CD8 phenotype of responding clones was assigned using the separately sequenced CD4+ and CD8+ repertoires. TCRdb took the public reads, trimmed them with fastp at Q25, ran MiXCR for clone calling and kept in-frame beta chains. Each entry merges the rows of one CDR3 protein and shows their most common DNA and genes. For this entry, the V and J calls and clone size follow TCRdb and not the study's own pipeline. This sample lists 500,000 to 550,000 distinct CDR3 sequences; just over 20% were detected once. The top ten hold around 12% of the sample.

Ficoll-Paque density gradient centrifugation was the method used to isolate PBMCs. V lost 0 bases and J lost 6 bases; the stretch between them is 14 bases long. From a lookup of the germline V gene, CDR1 and CDR2 are MNHEY and SVGAGI. The CDR3 goes from the cysteine to the phenylalanine over 16 residues. Only the CDR3 region is kept as DNA, spanning 48 bases read in frame from base 1. The sequencing input was PBMCs or a T cell subset sorted from them (not recorded which). This TCR was sampled from an adult woman who had mild COVID-19 (a few samples of this study predate the infection). The sample titles of this study are shuffled in the database, so cell type and time point are left out; the donor was told from shared clones. The chain is encoded by TRBV6-5 joined to TRBJ2-2; the D segment could be TRBD2, given 5 matching bases. The DNA sequence is as follows: TGTGCCAGCAGTTACTCGAACCGGGGTCAGGCCGGGGAGCTGTTTTTT. It specifies CASSYSNRGQAGELFF.